Listed below are T cell receptor beta chains from one sample, sequenced in a study of beta chain features in type 1 diabetes. TCRdb's copy holds only in-frame clones and misses some; the assay was immunoSEQ multiplex PCR. The sample consists of 200,000 to 250,000 clones, 12% to 15% of them appearing once. Sequencing input: naive CD4+ T cells from blood. Every receptor here comes from a woman between 35 and 50 years old in good health. The CDR3 runs from the conserved cysteine through the conserved F or W. Each record gives: CDR3 protein, CDR3 DNA, J gene, clone size, D gene, V gene. A D gene is named only where the DNA matches it firmly. Clone size is given for some rows only: seen once, a few or many times, or a class if the clone is expanded.

CDR3aa: CASRDIPNYGYTF
CDR3nt: TGCGCCAGCAGGGACATCCCTAACTATGGCTACACCTTC
j_gene: TRBJ1-2
abundance: -
d_gene: -
v_gene: TRBV5-1

CDR3aa: CASSLWARRGLGANVLTF
CDR3nt: TGTGCCAGCAGCTTATGGGCCAGAAGGGGGCTTGGGGCCAACGTCCTGACTTTC
j_gene: TRBJ2-6
abundance: few
d_gene: TRBD1
v_gene: TRBV7-6

CDR3aa: CAISSPGREEQYF
CDR3nt: TGTGCCATCAGTTCTCCAGGGAGGGAAGAGCAGTACTTC
j_gene: TRBJ2-7
abundance: -
d_gene: TRBD2
v_gene: TRBV10-3

CDR3aa: CASRLAGFTDTQYF
CDR3nt: TGTGCCAGCAGGTTAGCGGGGTTCACAGATACGCAGTATTTT
j_gene: TRBJ2-3
abundance: few
d_gene: TRBD2
v_gene: TRBV2

CDR3aa: CASSTGGLYAEQYF
CDR3nt: TGCGCCAGCAGCACAGGGGGCTTGTATGCCGAGCAGTACTTC
j_gene: TRBJ2-7
abundance: -
d_gene: TRBD1
v_gene: TRBV5-1

CDR3aa: CSVERTAATEAFF
CDR3nt: TGCAGCGTTGAACGTACCGCGGCCACTGAAGCTTTCTTT
j_gene: TRBJ1-1
abundance: -
d_gene: -
v_gene: TRBV29-1

CDR3aa: CATYRGGTEAFF
CDR3nt: TGTGCCACCTACAGGGGTGGCACTGAAGCTTTCTTT
j_gene: TRBJ1-1
abundance: few
d_gene: TRBD1
v_gene: TRBV6-5

CDR3aa: CATPLTGGGTSGANVLTF
CDR3nt: TGTGCCACACCACTGACAGGGGGCGGGACCTCTGGGGCCAACGTCCTGACTTTC
j_gene: TRBJ2-6
abundance: -
d_gene: TRBD1
v_gene: TRBV5-4

CDR3aa: CASSMRDSAATNEKLFF
CDR3nt: TGCGCCAGCAGCATGAGGGACAGCGCGGCAACTAATGAAAAACTGTTTTTT
j_gene: TRBJ1-4
abundance: few
d_gene: TRBD1
v_gene: TRBV5-1

CDR3aa: CASKAGADYNEQFF
CDR3nt: TGCGCCAGCAAAGCAGGGGCCGACTACAATGAGCAGTTCTTC
j_gene: TRBJ2-1
abundance: few
d_gene: -
v_gene: TRBV5-1

CDR3aa: CASSPEGRRDSPLHF
CDR3nt: TGTGCCAGCAGCCCGGAGGGTAGACGGGATTCACCCCTCCACTTT
j_gene: TRBJ1-6
abundance: -
d_gene: -
v_gene: TRBV27

CDR3aa: CASSGLAIGETQYF
CDR3nt: TGTGCCAGCAGTGGACTAGCTATCGGAGAGACCCAGTACTTC
j_gene: TRBJ2-5
abundance: few
d_gene: TRBD2
v_gene: TRBV2

CDR3aa: CASSYRRSYEQYF
CDR3nt: TGTGCCAGCAGCTACAGGAGATCCTACGAGCAGTACTTC
j_gene: TRBJ2-7
abundance: -
d_gene: -
v_gene: TRBV11-2

CDR3aa: CASSLGAFGTEAFF
CDR3nt: TGTGCCAGCAGCTTAGGGGCCTTCGGAACTGAAGCTTTCTTT
j_gene: TRBJ1-1
abundance: few
d_gene: -
v_gene: TRBV7-2

CDR3aa: CASSLAEYQETQYF
CDR3nt: TGTGCCAGCAGCTTAGCTGAGTACCAAGAGACCCAGTACTTC
j_gene: TRBJ2-5
abundance: -
d_gene: -
v_gene: TRBV7-9

CDR3aa: CASSSSGRGDQETQYF
CDR3nt: TGTGCCAGCAGCTCTTCGGGGCGGGGGGACCAAGAGACCCAGTACTTC
j_gene: TRBJ2-5
abundance: -
d_gene: TRBD2
v_gene: TRBV5-6

CDR3aa: CASRGSGGMEQYF
CDR3nt: TGCGCCAGCAGGGGATCGGGGGGGATGGAGCAGTACTTC
j_gene: TRBJ2-7
abundance: few
d_gene: TRBD2
v_gene: TRBV5-1

CDR3aa: CASSFPAGDTYGYTF
CDR3nt: TGTGCCAGCAGCTTTCCGGCAGGGGATACCTATGGCTACACCTTC
j_gene: TRBJ1-2
abundance: -
d_gene: -
v_gene: TRBV5-4

CDR3aa: CASSLAGQGNEQYF
CDR3nt: TGTGCCAGCAGCCTCGCGGGACAGGGAAACGAGCAGTACTTC
j_gene: TRBJ2-7
abundance: few
d_gene: TRBD1
v_gene: TRBV11-2

CDR3aa: CASSPDRDLFNEQFF
CDR3nt: TGTGCCAGCTCACCCGACAGGGACCTCTTCAATGAGCAGTTCTTC
j_gene: TRBJ2-1
abundance: few
d_gene: TRBD1
v_gene: TRBV18

CDR3aa: CASSQVRRGYEQYF
CDR3nt: TGTGCCAGCTCACAGGTCCGGCGGGGCTACGAGCAGTACTTC
j_gene: TRBJ2-7
abundance: few
d_gene: -
v_gene: TRBV18

CDR3aa: CASSVAGTSLPDTQYF
CDR3nt: TGTGCCAGCAGTGTGGCCGGGACTAGCTTGCCAGATACGCAGTATTTT
j_gene: TRBJ2-3
abundance: -
d_gene: TRBD2
v_gene: TRBV6-1

CDR3aa: CASSVEFGYTF
CDR3nt: TGTGCCAGCAGTGTTGAGTTTGGCTACACCTTC
j_gene: TRBJ1-2
abundance: few
d_gene: -
v_gene: TRBV6-4

CDR3aa: CAIAFSDNQPQHF
CDR3nt: TGTGCCATCGCCTTCTCAGATAATCAGCCCCAGCATTTT
j_gene: TRBJ1-5
abundance: few
d_gene: -
v_gene: TRBV10-3

CDR3aa: CASSISGAVYNSYNEQFF
CDR3nt: TGTGCCAGTAGCATTAGCGGGGCCGTATACAACTCCTACAATGAGCAGTTCTTC
j_gene: TRBJ2-1
abundance: few
d_gene: TRBD2
v_gene: TRBV19

CDR3aa: CASSGTLTTGELFF
CDR3nt: TGTGCCAGCTCCGGGACTCTCACTACCGGGGAGCTGTTTTTT
j_gene: TRBJ2-2
abundance: few
d_gene: -
v_gene: TRBV5-4

CDR3aa: CASRLTGGSYGYTF
CDR3nt: TGTGCCAGCAGGCTGACAGGGGGCTCCTATGGCTACACCTTC
j_gene: TRBJ1-2
abundance: -
d_gene: TRBD1
v_gene: TRBV5-4

CDR3aa: CASRSTGTVGQPQHF
CDR3nt: TGTGCCAGCAGATCCACAGGGACGGTAGGTCAGCCCCAGCATTTT
j_gene: TRBJ1-5
abundance: -
d_gene: -
v_gene: TRBV14

CDR3aa: CASSLRQGDDEQFF
CDR3nt: TGTGCCAGCAGCCTGCGGCAGGGGGACGATGAGCAGTTCTTC
j_gene: TRBJ2-1
abundance: -
d_gene: TRBD1
v_gene: TRBV4-2

CDR3aa: CAISEPGSGNEKLFF
CDR3nt: TGTGCCATCAGTGAACCCGGGTCCGGTAATGAAAAACTGTTTTTT
j_gene: TRBJ1-4
abundance: -
d_gene: -
v_gene: TRBV10-3

CDR3aa: CAISESWPALGYEQYF
CDR3nt: TGTGCCATCAGTGAGTCATGGCCGGCCCTCGGGTACGAGCAGTACTTC
j_gene: TRBJ2-7
abundance: few
d_gene: -
v_gene: TRBV10-3

CDR3aa: CASSRQGAREKLFF
CDR3nt: TGTGCCAGCAGTAGACAGGGGGCCAGAGAAAAACTGTTTTTT
j_gene: TRBJ1-4
abundance: few
d_gene: TRBD1
v_gene: TRBV7-9